Here is one TCR beta chain with its context. Its specificity is not known. CDR3 length: 15 residues. J lost 5 bases, V lost 5 bases, and 10 bases had no gene match. In germline, CDR1 is SGHTA, CDR2 FQGTGA. This entry belongs to a study of OX40 agonist ivuxolimab in advanced cancers. Study outcomes and limitations: The investigators did not determine what antigen specificity the expanded peripheral T cells had.

The study sampled blood at baseline, cycle 4 day 1, and cycle 7 day 1. The method was immunoSEQ multiplex PCR; TCRdb's version includes in-frame clones alone and lacks a portion of them. The sample records around 53,000 clones, 85% being singletons. Sequences were derived from CD4+ or CD8+ T cells sorted from blood, sampled in a trial of the OX40 agonist ivuxolimab. The chain links TRBV7-3 to TRBJ2-5, with 8 bases lining up with TRBD1. The sequence was obtained from an adult with an advanced solid tumor such as melanoma, head and neck, liver or kidney cancer. The chain's CDR3 is CASSQTGGGGETQYF. The CDR3 DNA reads TGTGCCAGCAGCCAAACAGGGGGAGGTGGTGAGACCCAGTACTTC.